A single sample is the source of the 14 T cell receptor beta chains below, sequenced in a study of blood T cell repertoires in COVID-19. Profiled with immunoSEQ multiplex PCR; TCRdb holds only in-frame clones, not every one. The repertoire holds 250,000 to 300,000 clones, over 75% seen once, with under 15% in the top ten. The sequencing input was peripheral blood. These TCRs come from a woman aged 60-75 years with acute or convalescent COVID-19.

This clone was recorded a few times. This chain uses TRBV11-2 with TRBJ1-2; 12 nucleotides line up with TRBD1. Trimming removed 5 bases from V and 8 bases from J; junction bases left unmatched: 9. The CDR3 is 15 residues long. Germline assignment: CDR1 SGHAT and CDR2 FQNNGV. The CDR3 DNA reads as TGTGCCAGCAGCCTCCCGGGACAGGGGGCGGACGGCTACACCTTC. Its translation: CASSLPGQGADGYTF.

The V call is TRBV9, the J call TRBJ1-2; 9 bases are shared with TRBD1. Looked up from germline, CDR1 is SGDLS and CDR2 is YYNGEE. Germline trimming cut 0 bases from V and 2 bases from J; bases unmatched to any gene: 8. The CDR3 is 17 residues long. The DNA of the CDR3 is TGTGCCAGCAGCGTAGCTACAGGGGGACAGGGCAACTATGGCTACACCTTC. The encoded protein is CASSVATGGQGNYGYTF.

This clone appeared a few times. The chain has TRBV4-3 and TRBJ2-1; D gene ambiguous. There are 14 residues in the CDR3. CDR1 and CDR2 (germline): LGHNA, YSLEER. V was trimmed by 0 bases and J by 4 bases, leaving 7 bases between them. CDR3 bases: TGCGCCAGCAGCCAAGATGTACAGTACAATGAGCAGTTCTTC. As protein: CASSQDVQYNEQFF.

J is TRBJ2-3 and V is TRBV7-6, with 10 nucleotides matching TRBD2. CDR1 and CDR2 from the germline V gene are SGHVS and FNYEAQ. V gave up 5 bases and J gave up 4 bases; unmatched junction bases: 15. The CDR3 extends over 18 amino acids. The CDR3 region has the DNA TGTGCCAGCAGCCCTATAGCCCTCACTAGCGGGGCGGCAGATACGCAGTATTTT. It translates to CASSPIALTSGAADTQYF.

V gene TRBV4-2 combines with J gene TRBJ1-1, with D perhaps matching TRBD1 (6 bases). Looked up from germline, CDR1 is LGHNA and CDR2 is YNFKEQ. The V gene lost 4 bases and the J gene lost 6 bases, with 12 bases spanning the gap. This CDR3 has 13 amino acids. In DNA, the CDR3 is TGTGCCAGCAGCCGAGGGGGACACCCTGAAGCTTTCTTT. The encoded protein is CASSRGGHPEAFF.

CDR3 protein: CASSYSAGGFGNTIYF. For the CDR3, the DNA is TGTGCCAGCAGTTACTCGGCAGGGGGCTTTGGAAACACCATATATTTT. V is TRBV6-5 and J is TRBJ1-3, with TRBD1 matching over 8 bases. The ends lost 0 bases at V and 3 bases at J; junction bases unmatched: 4. CDR1 is MNHEY and CDR2 is SVGAGI in the germline V gene. This CDR3 is built from 16 residues.

The J gene is TRBJ1-4, the V gene TRBV5-1; D unclear. V lost 1 base and J 6 bases, leaving 10 bases between the germline ends. The CDR3 runs to 14 residues. Germline values: CDR1 SGHRS, CDR2 YFSETQ. CDR3 protein: CASSLSGSHEKLFF. In DNA, the CDR3 is TGCGCCAGCAGCTTGAGCGGTTCCCATGAAAAACTGTTTTTT.

The V gene is TRBV28, the J gene TRBJ2-5, with 13 bases that match TRBD2. The CDR3 extends over 15 amino acids. J was trimmed by 5 bases and V by 5 bases; bases with no gene match: 5. Germline loops: CDR1 MDHEN, CDR2 SYDVKM. CDR3 nucleotides: TGTGCCAGCAGTCCCGGGACTAGCGGGGCCGAGACCCAGTACTTC. Protein: CASSPGTSGAETQYF.

The chain recombines TRBV7-9 with TRBJ1-5; D unresolved. Germline CDR1 is SEHNR and CDR2 is FQNEAQ (reference sequence). The V end lost 4 bases, the J end lost 1 base, and 20 bases lay between the germline ends. The CDR3 extends over 18 amino acids. In nucleotides, the CDR3 is TGTGCCAGCAGCTCCCGAAGAGAGGGCTGGGGAAGCAATCAGCCCCAGCATTTT. It is translated as CASSSRREGWGSNQPQHF.

The CDR3 protein is CASSYSGGGLETQYF. In DNA form, the CDR3 reads TGTGCCAGCAGTTACTCGGGAGGGGGGCTTGAGACCCAGTACTTC. V gene TRBV6-2 or TRBV6-3 combines with J gene TRBJ2-5, with a possible D match to TRBD2 (7 bases). CDR1 is MNHEY and CDR2 is SVGEGT in the germline V gene. With 0 bases removed from V and 5 bases from J, the gap between germline ends came to 13 bases. CDR3 length: 15 residues.

The chain joins TRBV10-3 to TRBJ1-2; 9 bases are shared with TRBD1. Germline CDR1 ENHRY, CDR2 SYGVKD. J was trimmed by 6 bases and V by 2 bases; bases with no gene match: 4. CDR3 length equals 14 residues. CDR3 residues: CAISEGQGIDGYTF. The CDR3 region has the DNA TGTGCCATCAGTGAGGGACAGGGGATCGATGGCTACACCTTC.

The V and J genes are TRBV6-6 and TRBJ1-3; a weak D match, TRBD1 (6 bases). Trimming took 5 bases from V and 4 from J, leaving 15 bases between them. This CDR3 is 15 amino acids long. In germline, CDR1 is MNHNY, CDR2 SVGAGI (reference sequence). This CDR3 reads CASSPQGRSGNTIYF. Here the CDR3 DNA reads TGTGCCAGCAGTCCACAGGGAAGGAGCGGAAACACCATATATTTT.

This rearrangement joins TRBV7-2 to TRBJ2-7; D may be TRBD2 (6 bases). Germline V gives CDR1 SGHTA, CDR2 FQGNSA. This CDR3 has 17 residues. Trimming cost V 1 base and J 2 bases, with 18 bases left between them. CDR3 protein: CASSLEGPPSAAYEQYF. The CDR3 region has the DNA TGTGCCAGCAGCTTAGAGGGCCCCCCTAGCGCGGCCTACGAGCAGTACTTC.

The chain uses TRBV5-1 and TRBJ2-3, with D possibly being TRBD1 (5 bases). This CDR3 region has 15 residues. Per the germline V gene, CDR1 is SGHRS and CDR2 is YFSETQ. Deletions cut 4 bases from V and 3 bases from J, with 15 bases between. The CDR3 bases are TGCGCCAGCAGCCCGGACATTCCCGGGACAGATACGCAGTATTTT. Its translation is CASSPDIPGTDTQYF.